The T cell receptor beta chain under discussion was sequenced for a study of cytomegalovirus exposure and HLA in healthy donors. Study-wide points: The listing of about 150 TCR beta chains classed them as cytomegalovirus-associated.

The PCR employed 60 Vbeta primers together with 13 Jbeta primers. Measured with immunoSEQ multiplex PCR; TCRdb has only the in-frame clones, and not every one. The sample has fewer than 110,000 clones, 76% seen once. The germline CDR1 and CDR2 sequences are SGHTA and FQGTGA. This CDR3 contains 15 residues. J was trimmed by 1 base and V by 5 bases; bases with no gene match: 2. In regard to this clone: Its antigen is unknown.

The rearrangement joins TRBV7-3 to TRBJ2-3, with TRBD2 matching 11 bases. Sequencing was performed on PBMCs. The receptor was derived from a man aged 18 to 35 in good health and CMV-seronegative. CDR3 sequence (DNA): TGTGCCAGCAGCCTGACTAGCGGGGGCACAGATACGCAGTATTTT. Translated, it gives CASSLTSGGTDTQYF. Full variable domain (remainder filled in from reference TRBV7-3 and TRBJ2-3): GAGVSQTPSNKVTEKGKYVELRCDPISGHTALYWYRQSLGQGPEFLIYFQGTGAADDSGLPNDRFFAVRPEGSVSTLKIQRTERGDSAVYLCASSLTSGGTDTQYFGPGTRLTVL.